The clone carrying this T cell receptor beta chain occurred a few times. What it recognizes is unknown. This specimen comes from a study of identical twins. Study-wide results and limits: Models underestimated out-of-frame TCR alpha sharing in monozygotic twins.

With no exceptions, donors were healthy Caucasians. Germline V lookup: CDR1 KGHSH, CDR2 LQKENI. The CDR3 has 15 amino acids. The V gene end was trimmed by 3 bases and the J gene end by 2 bases; junction bases not matched to a gene: 5. One entry per CDR3 protein, called by TCRdb with MiXCR from the 5' RACE reads. The table records some 300,000 distinct CDR3 sequences, 10% to 15% of them present only once. These data also featured in a second study, about yellow fever vaccine responses in identical twins.

Sample: CD8+ T cells sorted from blood. The chain is built from TRBV18 and TRBJ2-3, with 7 bases fitting TRBD2. The source of this sequence is a woman between 18 and 29 years old in good health. The CDR3 bases are TGTGCCAGCTCACCGGAAGCGGGACCCACAGATACGCAGTATTTT. As protein: CASSPEAGPTDTQYF.